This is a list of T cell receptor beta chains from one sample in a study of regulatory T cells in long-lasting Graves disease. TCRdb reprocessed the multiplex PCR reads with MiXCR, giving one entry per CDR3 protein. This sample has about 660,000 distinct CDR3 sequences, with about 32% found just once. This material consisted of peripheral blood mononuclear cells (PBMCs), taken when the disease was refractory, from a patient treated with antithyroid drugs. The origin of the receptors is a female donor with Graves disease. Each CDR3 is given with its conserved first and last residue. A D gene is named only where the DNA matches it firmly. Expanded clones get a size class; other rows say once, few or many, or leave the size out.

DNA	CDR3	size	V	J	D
TGTGCCAGCAGCCTCCTGACAGGGAAGTACACCGGGGAGCTGTTTTTT	CASSLLTGKYTGELFF	few	TRBV7-2	TRBJ2-2	TRBD1
TGTGCCAGCAGCTTAAGGGGATACACCGGGGAGCTGTTTTTT	CASSLRGYTGELFF	.	TRBV11-2	TRBJ2-2	.
TGTGCCAGCAGCCCGAGCGATCGGGGGAGGAAGGAAGATACGCAGTATTTT	CASSPSDRGRKEDTQYF	few	TRBV11-2	TRBJ2-3	.
TGTGCCAGCCTCTCCAGGGGGGGGATCACTGAAGCTTTCTTT	CASLSRGGITEAFF	.	TRBV25-1	TRBJ1-1	TRBD1
TGTGCCAGCAGCGTAGAACAGGCCACTGAAGCTTTCTTT	CASSVEQATEAFF	few	TRBV9	TRBJ1-1	.
TGTGCCACCAGCCGCCGGACAGGGACGAACACTGAAGCTTTCTTT	CATSRRTGTNTEAFF	.	TRBV15	TRBJ1-1	TRBD1
TGCGCCAGCAGCGTAAGGACAGGGTCCCACGAGCAGTACTTC	CASSVRTGSHEQYF	.	TRBV5-1	TRBJ2-7	TRBD1
TGTGCCAGCAGCTGGCTCAGGGTCGAGGGAACTGAAGCTTTCTTT	CASSWLRVEGTEAFF	few	TRBV13	TRBJ1-1	.
TGCAGCGGTCTCCAGGATCAAGCGGGTGGCTACACCTTC	CSGLQDQAGGYTF	few	TRBV29-1	TRBJ1-2	.
TGTGCCAGCAGCCAGACAGGGTACTACGAGCAGTACTTC	CASSQTGYYEQYF	few	TRBV3-1	TRBJ2-7	TRBD1
TGCAGGGGGGGGGCAGGGTTGGACACTGAAGCTTTCTTT	CRGGAGLDTEAFF	few	TRBV20-1	TRBJ1-1	.
TGTGCCAGCAACCCCATCGGGGGTTCGGACATTCAGTACTTC	CASNPIGGSDIQYF	few	TRBV28	TRBJ2-4	.
TGCGCCAGCAGCTTGGAGGACAAACCAAGAGGCTACACCTTC	CASSLEDKPRGYTF	few	TRBV5-1	TRBJ1-2	.
TGCAGTGCTAGAGAGGCTAGCGAAACCTACGAGCAGTACTTC	CSAREASETYEQYF	few	TRBV20-1	TRBJ2-7	.
TGTGCCAGCAGTTACTCGACAGGGGCCGCTAACTATGGCTACACCTTC	CASSYSTGAANYGYTF	.	TRBV6-5	TRBJ1-2	TRBD1
TGCGCCAGCAGCGGGGCAGATAACTACGAGCAGTACTTC	CASSGADNYEQYF	.	TRBV5-1	TRBJ2-7	.
TGCAGCGTTGTTCAGGGCAGGGGGCTGGAGACCCAGTACTTC	CSVVQGRGLETQYF	many	TRBV29-1	TRBJ2-5	TRBD1
TGTGCCAGCAGCCAAGATTCCGTAGCAACTAATGAAAAACTGTTTTTT	CASSQDSVATNEKLFF	few	TRBV3-1	TRBJ1-4	.
TGCAGCGTTGAAGATCTAGGGCCCACAGATACGCAGTATTTT	CSVEDLGPTDTQYF	.	TRBV29-1	TRBJ2-3	.
TGTGCCAGCAGCTCCATAAAGGTAGCGGGAATCGGTGAGCAGTTCTTC	CASSSIKVAGIGEQFF	few	TRBV27	TRBJ2-1	TRBD2
TGTGCCAGCAGGTCGGGCAGCGGGAGGATGGGCACCGGGGAGCTGTTTTTT	CASRSGSGRMGTGELFF	.	TRBV6-1	TRBJ2-2	TRBD2
TGTGCCAGTAGTATAGATCTGGAGAACTATGGCTACACCTTC	CASSIDLENYGYTF	many	TRBV19	TRBJ1-2	.
TGTGCCAGTAGTATAGATCGGGTAGCCAAACATCAGGCCCAGCATTTT	CASSIDRVAKHQAQHF	.	TRBV19	TRBJ1-5	.
TGTGCCAGCAGTCTCCAGGGACAAGTTAATGAAAAACTGTTTTTT	CASSLQGQVNEKLFF	many	TRBV2	TRBJ1-4	.
TGCGCCAGCAGCCAAGACTGGACAGGGAGATACGAGCAGTACTTC	CASSQDWTGRYEQYF	.	TRBV4-1	TRBJ2-7	TRBD1
TGTGCCAGCAAAAGGGAGGGGTTTGATTCACCCCTCCACTTT	CASKREGFDSPLHF	.	TRBV7-9	TRBJ1-6	.
TGTGCCAGTAGTATAGACCTGACAGGGGTGAACACTGAAGCTTTCTTT	CASSIDLTGVNTEAFF	few	TRBV19	TRBJ1-1	TRBD1
TGCAGCGTTGAAGGGACAGGGATGTCCTATGGCTACACCTTC	CSVEGTGMSYGYTF	.	TRBV29-1	TRBJ1-2	TRBD1
TGTGCCAGCAGCCCGACAGAGAACACCGGGGAGCTGTTTTTT	CASSPTENTGELFF	.	TRBV7-9	TRBJ2-2	.
TGCAGCGTTGAGAGCAGCACAGGGGGTGGCTACACCTTC	CSVESSTGGGYTF	.	TRBV29-1	TRBJ1-2	TRBD1
TGTGCCACCAGCATAGGGGGTAATCCTGAAGCTTTCTTT	CATSIGGNPEAFF	few	TRBV15	TRBJ1-1	.
TGTGCCAGCAATATACCGGGATTCGCCTACGAGCAGTACTTC	CASNIPGFAYEQYF	.	TRBV6-1	TRBJ2-7	.
TGTGCCAGCAGCTTCGGTTTCCAGAGCACCGGGGAGCTGTTTTTT	CASSFGFQSTGELFF	.	TRBV13	TRBJ2-2	.
TGTGCCAGCAGTTACCGACAGGGGGGGACTGGAAACACCATATATTTT	CASSYRQGGTGNTIYF	few	TRBV12-3/TRBV12-4	TRBJ1-3	TRBD1
TGTGCCAGCAGCGTAGGGGGACAGGAAAAGAGGAACACTGAAGCTTTCTTT	CASSVGGQEKRNTEAFF	few	TRBV9	TRBJ1-1	TRBD1
TGCGCCAGCAGCGCCACCTCCGGGACGGGAAATTCACCCCTCCACTTT	CASSATSGTGNSPLHF	.	TRBV5-1	TRBJ1-6	.
TGCGCCAGCAGCCAAGTGTCCCAGGGGGCCCCCAGTTACGAGCAGTACTTC	CASSQVSQGAPSYEQYF	.	TRBV4-1	TRBJ2-7	TRBD1
TGTGCCGGCAGTTTAGGTGGATTAGAGACCCAGTACTTC	CAGSLGGLETQYF	few	TRBV12-3/TRBV12-4	TRBJ2-5	.
TGTGCCAGCAGGCCGGGGGAGTGGGGCTACACCTTC	CASRPGEWGYTF	.	TRBV6-1	TRBJ1-2	.
TGTGCCACCAGCAGAGAATTTGCGGGAGCGAACACCGGGGAGCTGTTTTTT	CATSREFAGANTGELFF	.	TRBV15	TRBJ2-2	TRBD2
TGTGCCAGCAGCCCCCCAGGCAGGGGGCATACTGAAGCTTTCTTT	CASSPPGRGHTEAFF	few	TRBV11-2	TRBJ1-1	TRBD1
TGTGCCAGCACCGTAGGGGATCTGAACACTGAAGCTTTCTTT	CASTVGDLNTEAFF	many	TRBV28	TRBJ1-1	.
TGTGCCAGCAGCTTAACCCTGCTTTCTCTGTTTTCCGGGGAGCTGTTTTTT	CASSLTLLSLFSGELFF	.	TRBV7-7	TRBJ2-2	.
TGTGCCAGCAGTGCCCGGACAGGCTACGAGCAGTACTTC	CASSARTGYEQYF	.	TRBV28	TRBJ2-7	TRBD1
TGTGCCAGCAGCTTAGTACGCGGGTTCCAAGAGACCCAGTACTTC	CASSLVRGFQETQYF	few	TRBV7-9	TRBJ2-5	.
TGTGCCAGCAGTTCCGGGACAGGGGGAAAGACCCAGTACTTC	CASSSGTGGKTQYF	few	TRBV6-1	TRBJ2-5	TRBD1
TGTGCCAGCAGCTGGGGACTAGCGGGAGTTGGGGAGCAGTACTTC	CASSWGLAGVGEQYF	few	TRBV7-2	TRBJ2-7	TRBD2
TGTGCCAGCAGCCCCGGACTAGCGGGAACGGAGACCCAGTACTTC	CASSPGLAGTETQYF	many	TRBV13	TRBJ2-5	TRBD2
TGTGCCAGCAGCGATGGGGGTGGGAACACTGAAGCTTTCTTT	CASSDGGGNTEAFF	.	TRBV14	TRBJ1-1	.
TGTGCCAGCAGCCACCTAGCGGGAGGGCCTCCCTACGAGCAGTACTTC	CASSHLAGGPPYEQYF	.	TRBV12-3/TRBV12-4	TRBJ2-7	TRBD2